The present entry profiles one T cell receptor beta chain with its context. Many counts were recorded for this clonotype. Its antigen is currently not known. Nothing much larger sits one base from this clone, and base qualities are not available. The label giving this sample's time point can be read as: persistent/refractory GD, antithyroid drugs over 5 years with positive TRAb. RNA was extracted from PBMCs in TRIzol for both TCR sequencing and RNA sequencing. The diagnosis of Graves' disease was made according to American Thyroid Association guidelines. Patients for the study were recruited at an endocrinology department in Xi'an, China. Each patient gave approximately 10 milliliters of peripheral blood, collected in an EDTA anticoagulant tube. Ficoll Paque Plus density gradient separation was used to isolate PBMCs, and no additional T cell sorting was done. An Agilent 2100 Bioanalyzer and agarose gel were used to assess RNA quality, and a NanoDrop 2000 was used to measure RNA concentration.

This record belongs to a study of regulatory T cells in long-lasting Graves disease (dated by TCRdb to about 2021). Context from the whole study: Persistent Graves' disease was defined as persistently positive TSH receptor autoantibodies together with antithyroid drug treatment for over 5 years. The study was conducted in China and was registered as a clinical trial. Antithyroid drugs had been taken for around 9.8 years on average by persistent Graves' disease patients in the clinical cohort. A total of about 33 samples were covered by TCR sequencing, comprising some 13 persistent and about 20 newly diagnosed Graves' disease patients. Patients with persistent Graves' disease were compared with patients with newly diagnosed Graves' disease using TCR sequencing and RNA sequencing of peripheral blood.

The method behind the library was multiplex PCR. Sequencing used an Illumina HiSeq 4000. TCR beta libraries were built with iRepertoire HTBI primers and Arm-PCR amplification of CDR3 regions. PCR products were gel purified before sequencing. Turning to the authors' computational methods: Gene usage analysis of CDR3 amino acid clonotypes relied on the 60 or so TRBV and over 13 TRBJ segments identified across samples. COPE and FqMerger were used to merge the filtered high-quality paired reads into contigs. BLAST was used to align contigs to the IMGT TRBV, TRBD and TRBJ reference genes, and CDR3 was defined following IMGT. Clonotypes above 0.1% frequency were classified as highly expanded clones. Repertoire diversity was measured by Shannon entropy, and V-J evenness by the Gini coefficient. Public clonotypes were defined as clonotypes shared by more than one individual. TCRdb passed the public sequencing reads through fastp at Q25 and MiXCR, retaining productive beta sequences. Entries that share a CDR3 protein sequence are merged under the most common genes and DNA. The authors' filters were not applied to this entry. The sample records 700,000 or so distinct CDR3 sequences, about 32% of which are singletons. Under 55% of the sample comes from the top ten.

Broad study findings and their caveats: Compared with newly diagnosed patients, patients with persistent Graves' disease had lower TCR Shannon entropy and fewer highly expanded clones, which suggests clonal expansion. The authors acknowledged the small sample size as a limitation that may reduce accuracy. TRBV28, TRBJ1-2 and TRBJ2-5 were preferentially used in persistent disease, while TRBV20-1 and TRBJ2-1 were favored in newly diagnosed disease. Because the primary lesion, thyroid tissue, could not be accessed, the study looked at peripheral blood alone. Sequencing and analysis were restricted to the TCR beta chain. More public clonotypes were shared among persistent patients (roughly 2,700) than among newly diagnosed patients (966).

From a lookup of the germline V gene, CDR1 and CDR2 are MDHEN and SYDVKM. V is reduced by 7 bases and J by 4 bases, leaving a spacing of 13 bases between them. The CDR3 sequence holds 13 residues, the cysteine and phenylalanine included. Of all the DNA, just the CDR3 is kept, 39 bases in frame from base 1. The sequence is built from TRBV28 and TRBJ1-2; the D gene is possibly TRBD1, with 5 bases matching. The starting material was peripheral blood mononuclear cells (PBMCs), obtained when the disease was refractory, from a patient treated with antithyroid drugs. The sequence derives from a female donor with Graves disease. CDR3 sequence: CASTGDPAYGYTF. The DNA is as follows: TGTGCCAGCACGGGGGACCCTGCCTATGGCTACACCTTC.